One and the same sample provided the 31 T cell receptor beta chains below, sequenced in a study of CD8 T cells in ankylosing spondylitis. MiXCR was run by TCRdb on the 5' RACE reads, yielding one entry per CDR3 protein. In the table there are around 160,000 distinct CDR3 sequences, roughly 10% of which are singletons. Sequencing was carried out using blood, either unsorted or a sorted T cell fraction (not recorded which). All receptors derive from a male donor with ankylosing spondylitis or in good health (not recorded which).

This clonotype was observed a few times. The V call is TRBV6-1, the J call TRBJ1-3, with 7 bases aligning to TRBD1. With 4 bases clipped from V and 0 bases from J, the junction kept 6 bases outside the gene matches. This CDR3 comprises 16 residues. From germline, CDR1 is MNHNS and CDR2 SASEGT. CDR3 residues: CASSGDRESSGNTIYF. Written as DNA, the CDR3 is TGTGCCAGCAGTGGGGACAGAGAAAGCTCTGGAAACACCATATATTTT.

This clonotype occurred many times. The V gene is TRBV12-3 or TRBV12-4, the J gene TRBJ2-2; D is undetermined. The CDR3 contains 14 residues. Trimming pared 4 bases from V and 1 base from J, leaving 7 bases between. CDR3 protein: CASSSSLNTGELFF. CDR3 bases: TGTGCCAGCAGTTCCAGCCTGAACACCGGGGAGCTGTTTTTT.

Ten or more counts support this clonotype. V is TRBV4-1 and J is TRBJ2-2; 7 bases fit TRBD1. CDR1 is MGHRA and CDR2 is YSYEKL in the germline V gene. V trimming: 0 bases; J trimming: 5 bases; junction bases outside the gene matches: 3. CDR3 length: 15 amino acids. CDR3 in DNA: TGCGCCAGCAGCCAAGATCCGACAGGGACCGGGGAGCTGTTTTTT. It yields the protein CASSQDPTGTGELFF.

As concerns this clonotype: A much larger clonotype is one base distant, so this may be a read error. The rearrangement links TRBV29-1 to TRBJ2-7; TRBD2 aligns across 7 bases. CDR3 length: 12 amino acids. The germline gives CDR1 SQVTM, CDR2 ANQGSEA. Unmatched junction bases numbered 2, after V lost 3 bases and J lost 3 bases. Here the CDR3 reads CSVEGEGYEQYF. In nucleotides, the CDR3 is TGCAGCGTTGAGGGGGAGGGCTACGAGCAGTACTTC.

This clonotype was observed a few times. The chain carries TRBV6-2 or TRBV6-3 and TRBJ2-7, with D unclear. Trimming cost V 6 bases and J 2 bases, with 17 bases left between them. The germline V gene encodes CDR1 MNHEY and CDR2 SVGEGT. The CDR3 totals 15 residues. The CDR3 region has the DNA TGTGCCAGCAGATCCGACATAGGCCCAACCTACGAGCAGTACTTC. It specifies CASRSDIGPTYEQYF.

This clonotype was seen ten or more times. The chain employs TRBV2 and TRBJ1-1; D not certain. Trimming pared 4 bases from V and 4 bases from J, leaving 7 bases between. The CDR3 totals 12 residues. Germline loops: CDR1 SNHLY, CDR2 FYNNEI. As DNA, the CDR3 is TGTGCCAGCAGTGTACGGGTCACTGAAGCTTTCTTT. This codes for CASSVRVTEAFF.

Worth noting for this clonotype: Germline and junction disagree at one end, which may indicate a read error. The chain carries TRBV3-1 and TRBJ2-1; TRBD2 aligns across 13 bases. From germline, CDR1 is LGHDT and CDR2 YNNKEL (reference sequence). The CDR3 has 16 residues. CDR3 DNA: TGTGCCAACAGCCTGGAGGGACTAGCGGGAAGGAATGAGCAGTTCTTC. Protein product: CANSLEGLAGRNEQFF.

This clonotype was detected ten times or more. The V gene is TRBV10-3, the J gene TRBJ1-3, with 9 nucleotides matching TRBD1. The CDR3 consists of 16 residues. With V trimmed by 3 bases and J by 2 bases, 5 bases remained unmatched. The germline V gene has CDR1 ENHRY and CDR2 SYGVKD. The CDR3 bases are TGTGCCATCAGTGATAGCGACAGGGGGACTGGAAACACCATATATTTT. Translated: CAISDSDRGTGNTIYF.

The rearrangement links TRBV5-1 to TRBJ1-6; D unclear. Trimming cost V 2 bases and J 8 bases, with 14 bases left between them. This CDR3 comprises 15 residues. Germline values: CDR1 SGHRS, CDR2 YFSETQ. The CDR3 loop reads CASSLSGRRDSPLHF. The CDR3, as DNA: TGCGCCAGCAGCTTATCCGGACGGCGTGATTCACCCCTCCACTTT.

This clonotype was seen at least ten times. The CDR3 DNA reads TGCGCCAGCAGCTTGCAAGGGAACCCCCGCACAGATACGCAGTATTTT. It codes for CASSLQGNPRTDTQYF. The chain joins TRBV5-1 to TRBJ2-3; D call uncertain. V was shortened by 1 base and J by 1 base, with 13 bases between the two germline ends. Germline CDR1 SGHRS, CDR2 YFSETQ. There are 16 residues in the CDR3.

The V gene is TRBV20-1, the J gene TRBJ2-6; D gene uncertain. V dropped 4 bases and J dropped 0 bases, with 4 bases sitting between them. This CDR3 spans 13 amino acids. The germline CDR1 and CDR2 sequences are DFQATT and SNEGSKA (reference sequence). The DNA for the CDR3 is TGCAGTGCTATTATCTCTGGGGCCAACGTCCTGACTTTC. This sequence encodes CSAIISGANVLTF.

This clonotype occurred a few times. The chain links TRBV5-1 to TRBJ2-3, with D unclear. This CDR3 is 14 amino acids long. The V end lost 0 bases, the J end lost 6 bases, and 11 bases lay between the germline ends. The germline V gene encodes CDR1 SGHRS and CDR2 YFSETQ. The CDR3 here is CASSLDSLKDTQYF. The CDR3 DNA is TGCGCCAGCAGCTTGGATAGCCTCAAGGATACGCAGTATTTT.

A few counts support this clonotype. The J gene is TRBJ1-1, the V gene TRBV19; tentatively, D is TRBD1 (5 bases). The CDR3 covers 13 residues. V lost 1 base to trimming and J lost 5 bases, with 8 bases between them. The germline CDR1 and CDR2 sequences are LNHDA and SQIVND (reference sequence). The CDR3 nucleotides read TGTGCCAGTAGTATAGGGCGACAGACTGAAGCTTTCTTT. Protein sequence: CASSIGRQTEAFF.

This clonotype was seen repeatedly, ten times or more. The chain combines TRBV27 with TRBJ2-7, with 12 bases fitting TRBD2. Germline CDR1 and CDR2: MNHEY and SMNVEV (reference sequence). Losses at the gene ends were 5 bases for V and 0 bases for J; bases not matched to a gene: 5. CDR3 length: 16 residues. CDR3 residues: CASSGRTSGNSYEQYF. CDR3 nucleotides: TGTGCCAGCAGTGGAAGGACTAGCGGGAACTCCTACGAGCAGTACTTC.

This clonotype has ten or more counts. The CDR3, as DNA: TGCAGTGCTAGTCTGGGGGTCGGTGAGCAGTTCTTC. Protein: CSASLGVGEQFF. The chain carries TRBV20-1 and TRBJ2-1; D is possibly TRBD1 or TRBD2 (5 bases each). CDR3 length equals 12 residues. V was trimmed by 3 bases and J by 9 bases, leaving 12 bases between them. Germline V gene data show CDR1 as DFQATT and CDR2 as SNEGSKA (reference sequence).

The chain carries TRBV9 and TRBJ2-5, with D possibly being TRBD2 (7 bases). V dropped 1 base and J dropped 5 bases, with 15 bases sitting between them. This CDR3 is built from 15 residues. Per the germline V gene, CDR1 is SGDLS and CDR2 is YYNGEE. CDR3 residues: CASSVLRGGDETQYF. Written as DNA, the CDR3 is TGTGCCAGCAGCGTATTAAGGGGGGGCGACGAGACCCAGTACTTC. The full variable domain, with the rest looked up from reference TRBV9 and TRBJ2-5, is DSGVTQTPKHLITATGQRVTLRCSPRSGDLSVYWYQQSLDQGLQFLIQYYNGEERAKGNILERFSAQQFPDLHSELNLSSLELGDSALYFCASSVLRGGDETQYFGPGTRLLVL.

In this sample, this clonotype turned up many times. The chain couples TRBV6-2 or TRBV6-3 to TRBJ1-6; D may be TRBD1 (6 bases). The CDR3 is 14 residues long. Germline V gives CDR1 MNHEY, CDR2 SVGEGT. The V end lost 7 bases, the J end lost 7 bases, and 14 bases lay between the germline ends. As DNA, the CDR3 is TGTGCCAGCATCAAACGGGACACGAATTCACCCCTCCACTTT. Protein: CASIKRDTNSPLHF.

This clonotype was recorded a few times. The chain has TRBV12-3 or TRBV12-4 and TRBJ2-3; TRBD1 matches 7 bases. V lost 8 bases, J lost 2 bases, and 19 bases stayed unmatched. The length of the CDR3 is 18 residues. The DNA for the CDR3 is TGTGCCAGCTCCGGCGCTCCTACAGGGGTTAGGTCCACAGATACGCAGTATTTT. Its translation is CASSGAPTGVRSTDTQYF.

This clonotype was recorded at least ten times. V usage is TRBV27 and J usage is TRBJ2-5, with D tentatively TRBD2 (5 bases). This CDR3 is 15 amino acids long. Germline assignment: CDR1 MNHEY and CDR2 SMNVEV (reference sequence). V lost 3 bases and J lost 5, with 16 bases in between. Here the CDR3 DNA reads TGTGCCAGCAGTTTGCTGGGAGTAGGGTCGGAGACCCAGTACTTC. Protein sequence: CASSLLGVGSETQYF.

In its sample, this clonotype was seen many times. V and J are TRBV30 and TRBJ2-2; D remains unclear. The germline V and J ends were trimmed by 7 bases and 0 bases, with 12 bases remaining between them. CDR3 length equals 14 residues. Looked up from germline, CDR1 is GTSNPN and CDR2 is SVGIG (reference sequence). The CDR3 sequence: CASSPGPNTGELFF. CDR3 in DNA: TGTGCCTCGTCCCCTGGTCCGAACACCGGGGAGCTGTTTTTT. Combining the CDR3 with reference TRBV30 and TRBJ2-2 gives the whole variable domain SQTIHQWPATLVQPVGSPLSLECTVEGTSNPNLYWYRQAAGRGLQLLFYSVGIGQISSEVPQNLSASRPQDRQFILSSKKLLLSDSGFYLCASSPGPNTGELFFGEGSRLTVL.

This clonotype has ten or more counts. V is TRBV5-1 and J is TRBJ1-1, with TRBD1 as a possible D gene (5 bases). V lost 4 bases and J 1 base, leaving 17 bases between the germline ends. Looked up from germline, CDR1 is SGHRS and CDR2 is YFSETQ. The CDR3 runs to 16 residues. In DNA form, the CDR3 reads TGCGCCAGCAGCCCCGACTCTGTGGGACGGAACACTGAAGCTTTCTTT. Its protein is CASSPDSVGRNTEAFF.

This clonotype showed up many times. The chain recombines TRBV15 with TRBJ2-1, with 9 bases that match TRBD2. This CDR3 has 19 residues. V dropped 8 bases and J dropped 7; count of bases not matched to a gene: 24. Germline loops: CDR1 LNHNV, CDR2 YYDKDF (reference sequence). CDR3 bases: TGTGCCACCGATTCTTGGAGTGGGTCGGTGGCGGGAGGGCCGAATGAGCAGTTCTTC. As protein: CATDSWSGSVAGGPNEQFF. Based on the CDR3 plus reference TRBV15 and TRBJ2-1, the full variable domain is DAMVIQNPRYQVTQFGKPVTLSCSQTLNHNVMYWYQQKSSQAPKLLFHYYDKDFNNEADTPDNFQSRRPNTSFCFLDIRSPGLGDTAMYLCATDSWSGSVAGGPNEQFFGPGTRLTVL.

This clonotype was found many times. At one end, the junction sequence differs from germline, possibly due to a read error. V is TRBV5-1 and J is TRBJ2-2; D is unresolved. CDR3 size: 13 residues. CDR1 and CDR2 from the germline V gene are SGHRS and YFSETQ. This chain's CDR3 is CASSLLSTGELFF. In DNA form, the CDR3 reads TGTGCCAGCAGTCTCCTATCCACCGGGGAGCTGTTTTTT.

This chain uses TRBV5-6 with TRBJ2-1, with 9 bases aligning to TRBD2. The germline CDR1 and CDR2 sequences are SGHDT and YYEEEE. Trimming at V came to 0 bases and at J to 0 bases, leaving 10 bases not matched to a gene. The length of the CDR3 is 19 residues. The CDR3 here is CASSLAERRAGGSYNEQFF. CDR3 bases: TGTGCCAGCAGCTTGGCCGAAAGACGAGCGGGAGGCTCCTACAATGAGCAGTTCTTC.

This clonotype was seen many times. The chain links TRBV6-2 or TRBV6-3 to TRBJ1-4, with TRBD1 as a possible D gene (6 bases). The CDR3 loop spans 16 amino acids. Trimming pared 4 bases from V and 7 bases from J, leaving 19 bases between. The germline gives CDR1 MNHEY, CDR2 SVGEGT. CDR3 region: CASSSYTGTPIEKLFF. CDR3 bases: TGTGCCAGCAGTTCTTATACCGGGACACCCATTGAAAAACTGTTTTTT.

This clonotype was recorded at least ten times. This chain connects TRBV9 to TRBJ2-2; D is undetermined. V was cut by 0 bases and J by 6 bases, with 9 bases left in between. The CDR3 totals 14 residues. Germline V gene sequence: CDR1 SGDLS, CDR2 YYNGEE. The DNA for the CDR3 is TGTGCCAGCAGCGTAGCTTTAGAGGCCGGGGAGCTGTTTTTT. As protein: CASSVALEAGELFF.

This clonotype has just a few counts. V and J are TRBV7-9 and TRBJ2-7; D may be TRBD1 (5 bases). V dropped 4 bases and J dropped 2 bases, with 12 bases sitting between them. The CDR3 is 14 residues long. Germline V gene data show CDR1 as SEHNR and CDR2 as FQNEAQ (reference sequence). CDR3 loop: CASSSTASTYEQYF. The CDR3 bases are TGTGCCAGCAGCTCGACAGCTTCAACCTACGAGCAGTACTTC. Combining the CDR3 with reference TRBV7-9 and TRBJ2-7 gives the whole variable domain DTGVSQNPRHKITKRGQNVTFRCDPISEHNRLYWYRQTLGQGPEFLTYFQNEAQLEKSRLLSDRFSAERPKGSFSTLEIQRTEQGDSAMYLCASSSTASTYEQYFGPGTRLTVT.

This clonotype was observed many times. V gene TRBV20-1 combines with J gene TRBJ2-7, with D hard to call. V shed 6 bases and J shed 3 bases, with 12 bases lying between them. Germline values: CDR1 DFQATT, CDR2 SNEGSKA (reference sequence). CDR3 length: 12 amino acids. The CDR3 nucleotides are TGCAGTGCCAAAGGCTACAGCTACGAGCAGTACTTC. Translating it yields CSAKGYSYEQYF.

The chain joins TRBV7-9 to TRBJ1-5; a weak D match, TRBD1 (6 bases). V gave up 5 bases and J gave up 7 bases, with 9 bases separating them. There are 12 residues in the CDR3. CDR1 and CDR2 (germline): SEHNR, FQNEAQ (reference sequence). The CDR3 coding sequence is TGTGCCAGCAGCCGGACAGACCAGCCCCAGCATTTT. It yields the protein CASSRTDQPQHF.

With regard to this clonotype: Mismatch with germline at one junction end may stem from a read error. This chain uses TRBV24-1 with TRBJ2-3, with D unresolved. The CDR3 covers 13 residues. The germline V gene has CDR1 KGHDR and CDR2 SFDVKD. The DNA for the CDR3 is TGTACCACCAGTGACACTACCACAGATACGCAGTATTTT. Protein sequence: CTTSDTTTDTQYF.

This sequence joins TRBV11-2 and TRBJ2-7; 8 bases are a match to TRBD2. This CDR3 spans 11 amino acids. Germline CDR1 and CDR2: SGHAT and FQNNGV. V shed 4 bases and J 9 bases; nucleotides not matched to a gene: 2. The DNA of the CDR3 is TGTGCCAGCAGCTCCCGGGGGGGGCAGTACTTC. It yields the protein CASSSRGGQYF. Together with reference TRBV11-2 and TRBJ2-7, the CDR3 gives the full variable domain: EAGVAQSPRYKIIEKRQSVAFWCNPISGHATLYWYQQILGQGPKLLIQFQNNGVVDDSQLPKDRFSAERLKGVDSTLKIQPAKLEDSAVYLCASSSRGGQYFGPGTRLTVT.